This TCR beta chain comes out of a study of early T cells in non-severe SARS-CoV-2 infection. Individual cDNA molecules were tagged with unique molecular identifiers, the study reported. TCRdb re-called the 5' RACE reads with MiXCR, one entry per CDR3 protein. Of fewer than 60,000 distinct CDR3 sequences in the sample, around a tenth were seen once. This clonotype has at least ten counts. The CDR3 is 14 residues long. The V gene's germline CDR1 is SGHTA and CDR2 FQGTGA. Trimming at V came to 5 bases and at J to 6 bases, leaving 5 bases not matched to a gene. This TCR derives from an adult who was a healthcare worker with PCR-confirmed SARS-CoV-2 infection or an uninfected control (not recorded which). This rearrangement joins TRBV7-3 to TRBJ2-2; 8 bases line up with TRBD2. The specimen was whole blood, collected at baseline. DNA of the CDR3: TGTGCCAGCAGCCCGGGGGGGCTCGCCGGGGAGCTGTTTTTT. Protein product: CASSPGGLAGELFF.